Listed here are 28 T cell receptor beta chains from one sample, sequenced in a study of identical twins. MiXCR was run by TCRdb on the 5' RACE reads, yielding one entry per CDR3 protein. The profile shows nearly 900,000 distinct CDR3 sequences, roughly 12% of them singletons. These records were also assigned to another study, of yellow fever vaccine responses in identical twins.

Sequenced: PBMCs. Receptors originate from a woman younger than 35 in good health.

This clonotype was detected a few times. The J gene is TRBJ2-1, the V gene TRBV11-2; 15 bases map to TRBD2. CDR3 length: 16 amino acids. Germline CDR1 and CDR2: SGHAT and FQNNGV. V shed 5 bases and J 16 bases; nucleotides not matched to a gene: 15. The CDR3 nucleotides are TGTGCCAGCAGCCCCACCGCAGGACTAGCGGGAGGGCCGGGATTCTTC. Translated: CASSPTAGLAGGPGFF.

V and J are TRBV12-3 or TRBV12-4 and TRBJ2-1, with D maybe TRBD2 (6 bases). The V end was cut by 11 bases, the J end by 6 bases, with 11 bases between. The CDR3 covers 11 residues. CDR3 nucleotides: TGTGCCGTACAAGCGGGCAATGAGCAGTTCTTC. Its translation is CAVQAGNEQFF.

In this sample, this clonotype turned up a few times. V usage is TRBV28 and J usage is TRBJ2-2; TRBD2 is a possible D gene (5 bases). This CDR3 region has 14 residues. Deletions cut 7 bases from V and 4 bases from J, with 13 bases between. Germline values: CDR1 MDHEN, CDR2 SYDVKM. CDR3 nucleotide sequence: TGTGCCAGCATCGGGCCGGGGTTCACCGGGGAGCTGTTTTTT. This gives the protein CASIGPGFTGELFF.

The V gene is TRBV5-1, the J gene TRBJ2-2; D is possibly TRBD2 (6 bases). The CDR3 is 16 residues long. Trimming removed 4 bases from V and 4 bases from J, with 17 bases in between. Germline V gene data show CDR1 as SGHRS and CDR2 as YFSETQ. For the CDR3, the DNA is TGCGCCAGCAGCAATAACGGACCCGGGGGCACCGGGGAGCTGTTTTTT. Translation: CASSNNGPGGTGELFF.

The chain uses TRBV28 and TRBJ2-7, with D possibly matching TRBD1 (8 bases). The CDR3 is made up of 14 amino acids. Looked up from germline, CDR1 is MDHEN and CDR2 is SYDVKM. The V gene lost 7 bases and the J gene lost 4 bases, with 17 bases spanning the gap. CDR3: CASTTGGDLYEQYF. The CDR3 bases are TGTGCCAGCACAACAGGGGGGGACCTATACGAGCAGTACTTC.

This clonotype was detected a few times. The rearrangement links TRBV12-5 to TRBJ2-3; 7 nucleotides match TRBD2. With 1 base clipped from V and 3 bases from J, the junction kept 4 bases outside the gene matches. The CDR3 runs to 15 residues. CDR1 is LGHNT, CDR2 FRNRAP, per germline. Here the CDR3 reads CASGLGLALTDTQYF. The CDR3 coding sequence is TGTGCTAGTGGTTTGGGACTAGCCCTAACAGATACGCAGTATTTT.

The rearrangement uses TRBV7-8 and TRBJ2-7; the D gene is possibly TRBD2 (6 bases). CDR3 length: 15 residues. Trimming removed 5 bases at V and 2 bases at J, with 16 bases between. The germline gives CDR1 SGHVS, CDR2 FQNEAQ. CDR3 sequence: CASSVNPGLAYEQYF. The CDR3 coding sequence is TGTGCCAGCAGCGTAAATCCGGGACTCGCCTACGAGCAGTACTTC.

This rearrangement joins TRBV11-1 to TRBJ2-5, with 13 bases lining up with TRBD2. J lost 4 bases, V lost 5 bases, and 13 bases had no gene match. The CDR3 consists of 18 residues. Germline CDR1 reads SGHAT; CDR2 reads FQDESV (reference sequence). The CDR3 DNA reads as TGTGCCAGCAGCCCGAAAGCCGAGGGACTAGCGGGGCGAGAGACCCAGTACTTC. Protein product: CASSPKAEGLAGRETQYF.

This clonotype was seen many times. This chain connects TRBV6-6 to TRBJ1-1; D uncertain. CDR3 length: 11 residues. V dropped 7 bases and J dropped 0 bases, with 3 bases sitting between them. Germline CDR1 is MNHNY and CDR2 is SVGAGI (reference sequence). CDR3 amino acids: CASKMNTEAFF. DNA of the CDR3: TGTGCCAGCAAAATGAACACTGAAGCTTTCTTT.

The rearrangement links TRBV4-1 to TRBJ2-7; tentatively, D is TRBD2 (6 bases). V was shortened by 4 bases and J by 1 base, with 20 bases between the two germline ends. Germline lookup yields CDR1 MGHRA and CDR2 YSYEKL. CDR3 length equals 17 residues. The CDR3 sequence: CASSLRWGPSVSYEQYF. The DNA of the CDR3 is TGCGCCAGCAGCCTAAGATGGGGTCCTAGCGTTTCCTACGAGCAGTACTTC.

In its sample, this clonotype was seen many times. DNA of the CDR3: TGTGCCAGCAGCTCCGCCAGGGGGGAGCTGTTTTTT. It encodes CASSSARGELFF. The gene calls are TRBV7-9 and TRBJ2-2, with no clear D. The V gene's germline CDR1 is SEHNR and CDR2 FQNEAQ (reference sequence). The CDR3 spans 12 residues. V shed 4 bases and J shed 8 bases, with 8 bases lying between them. Full variable domain (rest looked up from reference TRBV7-9 and TRBJ2-2): DTGVSQNPRHKITKRGQNVTFRCDPISEHNRLYWYRQTLGQGPEFLTYFQNEAQLEKSRLLSDRFSAERPKGSFSTLEIQRTEQGDSAMYLCASSSARGELFFGEGSRLTVL.

The sample holds a few counts of this clonotype. This chain joins TRBV28 and TRBJ2-7, with TRBD1 matching 7 bases. CDR1 is MDHEN and CDR2 is SYDVKM in the germline V gene. The CDR3 consists of 16 residues. With 5 bases clipped from V and 2 bases from J, the junction kept 12 bases outside the gene matches. Here the CDR3 reads CASSPTNRGCPYEQYF. The CDR3 bases are TGTGCCAGCAGTCCAACAAACAGGGGCTGTCCCTACGAGCAGTACTTC.

This clonotype came up many times. The V and J genes are TRBV12-3 or TRBV12-4 and TRBJ2-1; the D gene is possibly TRBD2 (5 bases). This CDR3 has 16 amino acids. V was shortened by 0 bases and J by 6 bases, with 15 bases between the two germline ends. CDR3 protein: CASSLAQQTLANEQFF. DNA for the CDR3: TGTGCCAGCAGTTTAGCCCAGCAGACCCTAGCCAATGAGCAGTTCTTC.

The table lists this clonotype with a few counts. The gene calls are TRBV7-9 and TRBJ2-5; 9 bases match TRBD1. The ends lost 3 bases at V and 5 bases at J; junction bases unmatched: 7. The CDR3 has 15 amino acids. Germline V gene data show CDR1 as SEHNR and CDR2 as FQNEAQ (reference sequence). The CDR3 region is CASSFQPGQGETQYF. The CDR3 coding sequence is TGTGCCAGCAGCTTTCAACCGGGACAGGGTGAGACCCAGTACTTC.

Points on this clonotype: A single base separates this from a much larger clone, so it may be a read error. The CDR3 region has the DNA TGCGCCAGCAGCTTGGGGACACGCCAGAGGACCGGGGAGCTGTTTTTT. Protein: CASSLGTRQRTGELFF. This chain links TRBV5-1 with TRBJ2-2; a weak D match, TRBD1 (5 bases). V lost 0 bases and J lost 5, with 14 bases in between. Germline V CDR1 and CDR2: SGHRS, YFSETQ. The CDR3 loop spans 16 amino acids.

This clonotype was detected only a few times. The rearrangement joins TRBV5-1 to TRBJ2-1; D may be TRBD2 (6 bases). The germline V and J ends were trimmed by 0 bases and 9 bases, with 10 bases remaining between them. From germline, CDR1 is SGHRS and CDR2 YFSETQ. The CDR3 length is 13 residues. CDR3 bases: TGCGCCAGCAGCTTGGGCGGGGTGGTTGAGCAGTTCTTC. Encoded protein: CASSLGGVVEQFF.

The V and J genes are TRBV10-3 and TRBJ1-2; D call uncertain. Germline V gene sequence: CDR1 ENHRY, CDR2 SYGVKD. The CDR3 runs to 10 residues. Deletions cut 10 bases from V and 5 bases from J, with 8 bases between. This CDR3 is CATYMYGYTF. CDR3 coding DNA: TGTGCCACTTATATGTATGGCTACACCTTC.

This clonotype was counted once. The gene calls are TRBV20-1 and TRBJ1-4; the D is unclear. V lost 0 bases to trimming and J lost 0 bases, with 8 bases between them. Germline V gives CDR1 DFQATT, CDR2 SNEGSKA (reference sequence). This CDR3 has 15 amino acids. CDR3 DNA sequence: TGCAGTGCTAGAGATCGTGGCGCAACTAATGAAAAACTGTTTTTT. Translating gives CSARDRGATNEKLFF.

J is TRBJ2-3 and V is TRBV24-1; TRBD2 matches 14 bases. The CDR3 has 17 residues. From germline, CDR1 is KGHDR and CDR2 SFDVKD. Trimming at V came to 3 bases and at J to 5 bases, leaving 6 bases not matched to a gene. The CDR3 here is CATSDPTSGRAVDTQYF. In nucleotides, the CDR3 is TGTGCCACCAGTGATCCGACTAGCGGGAGGGCAGTAGATACGCAGTATTTT.

In this sample, this clonotype turned up many times. This chain uses TRBV7-2 with TRBJ2-5; D may be TRBD2 (6 bases). CDR1 is SGHTA and CDR2 is FQGNSA in the germline V gene. This CDR3 is 14 amino acids long. V lost 5 bases and J 2 bases, leaving 12 bases between the germline ends. The CDR3 here is CASSPRDFQETQYF. CDR3 bases: TGTGCCAGCAGCCCCAGGGACTTTCAAGAGACCCAGTACTTC.

This clonotype was detected a few times. The chain is built from TRBV6-5 and TRBJ2-3; D is ambiguous. The CDR3 is made up of 14 amino acids. Germline loops: CDR1 MNHEY, CDR2 SVGAGI. V lost 0 bases, J lost 3 bases, and 7 bases lay in between. CDR3 DNA: TGTGCCAGCAGTTACTCGGCGCAAACAGATACGCAGTATTTT. It specifies CASSYSAQTDTQYF.

This chain joins TRBV3-1 and TRBJ2-2; TRBD2 matches 8 bases. The V gene's germline CDR1 is LGHDT and CDR2 YNNKEL (reference sequence). The CDR3 sequence is 17 residues long. V dropped 1 base and J dropped 2; count of bases not matched to a gene: 6. Here the CDR3 DNA reads TGTGCCAGCAGCCAAGTGGCCGGGGGGGCAAACACCGGGGAGCTGTTTTTT. Translation: CASSQVAGGANTGELFF.

This clonotype has only a few counts. The genes are TRBV10-3 and TRBJ2-3; 9 bases map to TRBD1. The V gene end was trimmed by 3 bases and the J gene end by 9 bases; junction bases not matched to a gene: 19. Looked up from germline, CDR1 is ENHRY and CDR2 is SYGVKD. This CDR3 contains 18 residues. Here the CDR3 DNA reads TGTGCCATCAGTGATTACCGGGACAGGGAGGTTTCTTTCGGGACGCAGTATTTT. Translating gives CAISDYRDREVSFGTQYF.

The chain carries TRBV6-4 and TRBJ2-5, with D possibly matching TRBD2 (5 bases). With 4 bases removed from V and 5 bases from J, the gap between germline ends came to 11 bases. Germline V CDR1 and CDR2: MRHNA, SNTAGT. CDR3 length: 13 amino acids. The CDR3 sequence: CASSAGVGETQYF. The CDR3 DNA follows: TGTGCCAGCAGTGCCGGGGTAGGGGAGACCCAGTACTTC.

V and J are TRBV19 and TRBJ1-1; 7 nucleotides align to TRBD1. Trimming at V came to 8 bases and at J to 6 bases, leaving 6 bases not matched to a gene. The CDR3 spans 12 residues. The V gene's germline CDR1 is LNHDA and CDR2 SQIVND (reference sequence). CDR3 sequence reads: CASRQGSPEAFF. The CDR3 bases are TGTGCCAGTCGACAGGGATCCCCTGAAGCTTTCTTT.

This clonotype has more than one count but fewer than ten. The gene calls are TRBV7-2 and TRBJ2-1; 7 bases agree with TRBD2. After removal of 1 base from V and 7 bases from J, the junction contained 10 bases not matched to a gene. CDR3 length: 16 amino acids. The germline V gene has CDR1 SGHTA and CDR2 FQGNSA. CDR3 DNA sequence: TGTGCCAGCAGCTTAGGCGGCCTATGGGACTATAATGAGCAGTTCTTC. Protein product: CASSLGGLWDYNEQFF. Using reference TRBV7-2 and TRBJ2-1 for the parts outside the CDR3, the full variable domain is GAGVSQSPSNKVTEKGKDVELRCDPISGHTALYWYRQSLGQGLEFLIYFQGNSAPDKSGLPSDRFSAERTGGSVSTLTIQRTQQEDSAVYLCASSLGGLWDYNEQFFGPGTRLTVL.

The rearrangement joins TRBV5-6 to TRBJ2-1; 10 bases agree with TRBD2. Germline lookup yields CDR1 SGHDT and CDR2 YYEEEE. J was trimmed by 5 bases and V by 0 bases; bases with no gene match: 14. The CDR3 runs 19 residues. The CDR3 loop is CASSLAGWRLAGVHNEQFF. The CDR3 nucleotides are TGTGCCAGCAGCTTGGCCGGTTGGAGGCTAGCGGGAGTCCACAATGAGCAGTTCTTC.

The gene calls are TRBV3-1 and TRBJ2-5; 13 bases are shared with TRBD2. V shed 4 bases, J shed 2 bases, and the junction held 4 bases outside the gene matches. The CDR3 spans 16 residues. Germline values: CDR1 LGHDT, CDR2 YNNKEL (reference sequence). CDR3 amino acids: CASSRLAGGPQETQYF. Written as DNA, the CDR3 is TGTGCCAGCAGCCGACTAGCGGGAGGTCCACAAGAGACCCAGTACTTC.